The subject of this entry is one T cell receptor beta chain. Only in-frame clones appear in the TCRdb table, and some are missing; sequencing was by immunoSEQ multiplex PCR. The profile shows over a million clones, approximately 80% of them singletons. This sample is part of a study of shared clonotypes between healthy human individuals. Looked up from germline, CDR1 is DFQATT and CDR2 is SNEGSKA (reference sequence). The CDR3 is 10 amino acids. The germline V and J ends were trimmed by 6 bases and 4 bases, with 5 bases remaining between them. The receptor comes from a man younger than 35 in good health. Some clones in this sample may be carry-over from other donors' samples. The chain links TRBV20-1 to TRBJ2-3, with D hard to call. Material: memory CD4+ T cells from PBMCs. Subset meaning: CD45RA-negative fraction. This CDR3 reads CSAHADTQYF. Here the CDR3 DNA reads TGCAGTGCGCACGCAGATACGCAGTATTTT.